This is a list of T cell receptor beta chains from one sample in a study of metastatic and nonmetastatic thyroid tumors. TCRdb recomputed clones from the PCR reads via MiXCR. The sample records 20,000 or so clones, approximately 10% being singletons. The sample consisted of blood. Receptor source: a female donor with papillary thyroid cancer or a benign thyroid nodule (not recorded which). Some clones in this sample may be carry-over from other donors' samples. Each CDR3 is given with its conserved first and last residue.

>TRBV28
CASSSRQGVFNSPLHF
>TRBV9
CASSAPSGGELFF
>TRBV5-1
CASSDGQGVEGYTF
>TRBV4-2
CASSQFSGGSYEQYF
>TRBV20-1
CSASRASGEWKTQYF
>TRBV27
CASSTLEHTQYF
>TRBV12-5
CASGTGTSEQFF
>TRBV5-1
CASRFGQGSNEKLFF
>TRBV7-9
CASSSGGGSNEQFF
>TRBV29-1
CSVGQGAYEQFF
>TRBV6-8
CASSHSGSWVF
>TRBV25-1
CASSGGDGSYEQYF
>TRBV12-3/TRBV12-4
CASTKGRGLWEQFF
>TRBV5-4
CASSLITGPSYEQYF
>TRBV4-1
CASSQDPVGVGYTQYF
>TRBV6-2/TRBV6-3
CASADRGFPYSLLWEQYF
>TRBV27
CDSRGTAEQFF